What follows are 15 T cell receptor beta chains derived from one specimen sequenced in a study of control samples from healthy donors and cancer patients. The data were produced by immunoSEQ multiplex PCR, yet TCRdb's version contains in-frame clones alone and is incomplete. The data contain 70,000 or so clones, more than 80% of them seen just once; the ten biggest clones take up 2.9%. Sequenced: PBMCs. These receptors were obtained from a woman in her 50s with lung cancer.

For the CDR3, the DNA is TGTGCCAGCAGCCCCCAGGGAGTCGGCGGGGAGCTGTTTTTT. Encoded protein: CASSPQGVGGELFF. The V call is TRBV7-3, the J call TRBJ2-2, with D perhaps given as TRBD1 or TRBD2 (5 bases each). The CDR3 has 14 amino acids. V lost 5 bases and J lost 7, with 14 bases in between. Germline CDR1 and CDR2: SGHTA and FQGTGA.

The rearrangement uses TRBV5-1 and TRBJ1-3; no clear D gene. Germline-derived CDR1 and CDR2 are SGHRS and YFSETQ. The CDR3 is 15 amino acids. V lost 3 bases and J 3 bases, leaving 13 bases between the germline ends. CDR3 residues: CASSSGSLDGNTIYF. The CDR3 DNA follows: TGCGCCAGCAGCTCCGGGTCTCTTGATGGAAACACCATATATTTT. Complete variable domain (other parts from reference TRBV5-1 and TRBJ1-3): KAGVTQTPRYLIKTRGQQVTLSCSPISGHRSVSWYQQTPGQGLQFLFEYFSETQRNKGNFPGRFSGRQFSNSRSEMNVSTLELGDSALYLCASSSGSLDGNTIYFGEGSWLTVV.

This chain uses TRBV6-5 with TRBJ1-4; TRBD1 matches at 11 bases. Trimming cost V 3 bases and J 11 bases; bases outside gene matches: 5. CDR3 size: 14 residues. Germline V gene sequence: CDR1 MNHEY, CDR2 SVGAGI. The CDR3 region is CASSYGQGAWKLFF. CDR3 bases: TGTGCCAGCAGTTATGGACAGGGGGCATGGAAACTGTTTTTT.

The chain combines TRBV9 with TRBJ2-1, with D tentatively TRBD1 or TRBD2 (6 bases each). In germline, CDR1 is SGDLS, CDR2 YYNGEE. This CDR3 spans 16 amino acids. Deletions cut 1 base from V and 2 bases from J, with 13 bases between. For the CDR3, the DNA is TGTGCCAGCAGCGTACGAGGGGGGCCAACCTACAATGAGCAGTTCTTC. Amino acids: CASSVRGGPTYNEQFF.

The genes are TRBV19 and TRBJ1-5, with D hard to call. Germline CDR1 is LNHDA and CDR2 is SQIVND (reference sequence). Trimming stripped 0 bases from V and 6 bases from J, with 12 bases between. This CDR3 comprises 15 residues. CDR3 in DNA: TGTGCCAGTAGTATAGAGGGAGGGTGGTTTCAGCCCCAGCATTTT. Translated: CASSIEGGWFQPQHF.

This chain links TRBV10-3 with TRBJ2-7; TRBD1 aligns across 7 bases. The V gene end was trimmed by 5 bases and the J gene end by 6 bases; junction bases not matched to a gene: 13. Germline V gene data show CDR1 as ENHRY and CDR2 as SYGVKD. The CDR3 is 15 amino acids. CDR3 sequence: CAISRETGKGGEQYF. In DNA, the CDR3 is TGTGCCATCAGTCGCGAGACAGGGAAAGGAGGCGAGCAGTACTTC.

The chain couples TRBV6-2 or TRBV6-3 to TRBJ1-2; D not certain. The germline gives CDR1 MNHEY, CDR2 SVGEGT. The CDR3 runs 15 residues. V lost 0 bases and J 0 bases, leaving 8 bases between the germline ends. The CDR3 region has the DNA TGTGCCAGCAGTTACTCGAGACCAGCTAACTATGGCTACACCTTC. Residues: CASSYSRPANYGYTF.

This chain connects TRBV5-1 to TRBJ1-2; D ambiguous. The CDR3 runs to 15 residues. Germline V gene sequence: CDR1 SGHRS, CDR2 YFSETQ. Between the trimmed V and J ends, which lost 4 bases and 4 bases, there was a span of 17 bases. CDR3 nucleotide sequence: TGCGCCAGCAGCAACAACGGACCCACCGCCTATGGCTACACCTTC. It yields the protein CASSNNGPTAYGYTF.

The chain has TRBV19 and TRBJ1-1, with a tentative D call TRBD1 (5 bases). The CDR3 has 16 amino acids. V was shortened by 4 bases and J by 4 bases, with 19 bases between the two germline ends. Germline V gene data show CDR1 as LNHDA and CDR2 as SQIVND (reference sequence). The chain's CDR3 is CASSSTLGEFGTEAFF. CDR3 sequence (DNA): TGTGCCAGTAGTAGTACATTAGGGGAGTTTGGCACTGAAGCTTTCTTT.

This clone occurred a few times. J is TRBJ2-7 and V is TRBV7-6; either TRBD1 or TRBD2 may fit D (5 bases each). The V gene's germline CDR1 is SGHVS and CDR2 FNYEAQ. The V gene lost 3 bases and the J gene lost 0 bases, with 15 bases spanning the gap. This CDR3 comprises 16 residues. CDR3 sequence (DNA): TGTGCCAGCAGCTTTAATCTCGGGGCTTCCTCCTACGAGCAGTACTTC. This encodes CASSFNLGASSYEQYF.

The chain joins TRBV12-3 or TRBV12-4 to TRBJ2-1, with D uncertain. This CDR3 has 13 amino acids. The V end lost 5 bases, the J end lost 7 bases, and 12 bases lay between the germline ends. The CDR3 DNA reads TGTGCCAGCAGTCCCACGGCGAGTAATGAGCAGTTCTTC. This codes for CASSPTASNEQFF.

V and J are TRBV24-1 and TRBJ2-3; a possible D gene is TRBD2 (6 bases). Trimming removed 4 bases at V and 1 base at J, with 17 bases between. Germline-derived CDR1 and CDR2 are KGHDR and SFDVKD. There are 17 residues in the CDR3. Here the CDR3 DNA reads TGTGCCACCAGTGACCCAACGACTAGGCAGGGCACAGATACGCAGTATTTT. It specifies CATSDPTTRQGTDTQYF.

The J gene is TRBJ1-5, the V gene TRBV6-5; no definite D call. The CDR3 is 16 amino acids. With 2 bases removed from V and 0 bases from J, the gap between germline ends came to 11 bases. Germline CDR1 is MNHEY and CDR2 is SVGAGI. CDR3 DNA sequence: TGTGCCAGCAGTTACGGGAGACCTTATAGCAATCAGCCCCAGCATTTT. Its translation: CASSYGRPYSNQPQHF.

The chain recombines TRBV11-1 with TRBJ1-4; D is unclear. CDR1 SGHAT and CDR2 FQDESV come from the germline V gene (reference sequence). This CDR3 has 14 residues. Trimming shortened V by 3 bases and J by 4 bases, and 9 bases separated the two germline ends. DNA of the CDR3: TGTGCCAGCAGCTTCGCATCCGGTAATGAAAAACTGTTTTTT. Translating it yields CASSFASGNEKLFF.

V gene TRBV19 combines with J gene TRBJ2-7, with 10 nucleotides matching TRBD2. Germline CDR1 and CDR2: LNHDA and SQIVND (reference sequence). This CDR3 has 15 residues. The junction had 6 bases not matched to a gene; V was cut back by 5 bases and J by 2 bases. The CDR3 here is CASSGGLALTYEQYF. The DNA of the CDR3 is TGTGCCAGTAGTGGGGGACTAGCGTTAACCTACGAGCAGTACTTC. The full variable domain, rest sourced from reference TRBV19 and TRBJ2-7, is DGGITQSPKYLFRKEGQNVTLSCEQNLNHDAMYWYRQDPGQGLRLIYYSQIVNDFQKGDIAEGYSVSREKKESFPLTVTSAQKNPTAFYLCASSGGLALTYEQYFGPGTRLTVT.